A single sample gave rise to the 9 T cell receptor beta chains below, sequenced in a study of T cell repertoires in cytomegalovirus infection. Using its own MiXCR run on the reads, TCRdb lists one record per CDR3 protein. Among some 270,000 distinct CDR3 sequences listed, about 17% were seen once. Sequenced material: CD8+ T cells from PBMCs. All receptors come from a human donor in good health (CMV status not recorded). Some clones in this sample may be carry-over from other donors' samples.

The chain recombines TRBV28 with TRBJ2-5; 8 nucleotides line up with TRBD2. This CDR3 is built from 16 residues. Per germline, CDR1 MDHEN and CDR2 SYDVKM. With V trimmed by 10 bases and J by 5 bases, 18 bases remained unmatched. CDR3 coding DNA: TGTGCCACTAAATTCTTTGTCGGGGGGGCCCAGGAGACCCAGTACTTC. The encoded protein is CATKFFVGGAQETQYF.

V usage is TRBV6-6 and J usage is TRBJ1-5; D ambiguous. The V gene's germline CDR1 is MNHNY and CDR2 SVGAGI (reference sequence). The V end was cut by 7 bases, the J end by 4 bases, with 23 bases between. The CDR3 loop spans 17 amino acids. The CDR3 nucleotides read TGTGCCAGCACCGGAGAGGGCTACCGAGGGCAGAATCAGCCCCAGCATTTT. As protein: CASTGEGYRGQNQPQHF.

This clonotype occurred many times. This chain uses TRBV27 with TRBJ2-1; TRBD2 matches 13 bases. The CDR3 contains 17 residues. With 2 bases clipped from V and 10 bases from J, the junction kept 11 bases outside the gene matches. Germline assignment: CDR1 MNHEY and CDR2 SMNVEV (reference sequence). The CDR3 region is CASSLLTSGGASGEQFF. CDR3 coding DNA: TGTGCCAGCAGTTTACTCACTAGCGGGGGGGCCTCAGGGGAGCAGTTCTTC.

This clonotype was recorded at least ten times. This chain connects TRBV15 to TRBJ2-3; D is perhaps TRBD2 (5 bases). Germline-derived CDR1 and CDR2 are LNHNV and YYDKDF (reference sequence). The CDR3 length is 14 residues. V dropped 0 bases and J dropped 3 bases, with 7 bases sitting between them. The CDR3 region has the DNA TGTGCCACCAGCAGAGAGGAGGAGACAGATACGCAGTATTTT. As protein: CATSREEETDTQYF.

The chain recombines TRBV15 with TRBJ2-5; no clear D. V was cut by 1 base and J by 3 bases, with 6 bases left in between. This CDR3 region has 13 residues. Germline V gives CDR1 LNHNV, CDR2 YYDKDF (reference sequence). The CDR3 loop reads CATSRGLEETQYF. The DNA of the CDR3 is TGTGCCACCAGCAGAGGACTTGAAGAGACCCAGTACTTC.

This chain connects TRBV20-1 to TRBJ1-2, with D unresolved. Trimming shortened V by 5 bases and J by 0 bases, and 7 bases separated the two germline ends. CDR1 DFQATT and CDR2 SNEGSKA come from the germline V gene (reference sequence). The CDR3 spans 12 residues. The CDR3 coding sequence is TGCAGTGCTGTAAAAACTAACTATGGCTACACCTTC. This encodes CSAVKTNYGYTF.

This clonotype turned up a few times. The chain joins TRBV7-2 to TRBJ2-7; D is perhaps TRBD1 or TRBD2 (5 bases each). In germline, CDR1 is SGHTA, CDR2 FQGNSA. The CDR3 spans 14 residues. The V gene lost 1 base and the J gene lost 5 bases, with 12 bases spanning the gap. The CDR3 reads CASSLVRAGHEQYF. The CDR3 bases are TGTGCCAGCAGCTTAGTGAGGGCAGGGCACGAGCAGTACTTC.

The sample holds a few counts of this clonotype. The chain uses TRBV11-2 and TRBJ2-1; the D gene could be TRBD1 or TRBD2 (5 bases each). Trimming left V 0 bases short and J 0 bases short, with 18 bases between. The CDR3 is 19 residues long. Germline V gene data show CDR1 as SGHAT and CDR2 as FQNNGV. CDR3 loop: CASSLDGGRTPSSYNEQFF. For the CDR3, the DNA is TGTGCCAGCAGCTTAGATGGGGGACGCACCCCGAGCTCCTACAATGAGCAGTTCTTC.

This clonotype was seen only a few times. CDR3 loop: CATSDPGPEETQYF. The CDR3 coding sequence is TGTGCCACCAGTGACCCCGGACCTGAAGAGACCCAGTACTTC. This chain links TRBV24-1 with TRBJ2-5; the D is unclear. This CDR3 spans 14 amino acids. Germline V gives CDR1 KGHDR, CDR2 SFDVKD. The ends were cut back, 4 bases at V and 3 bases at J, with 11 bases in the middle.